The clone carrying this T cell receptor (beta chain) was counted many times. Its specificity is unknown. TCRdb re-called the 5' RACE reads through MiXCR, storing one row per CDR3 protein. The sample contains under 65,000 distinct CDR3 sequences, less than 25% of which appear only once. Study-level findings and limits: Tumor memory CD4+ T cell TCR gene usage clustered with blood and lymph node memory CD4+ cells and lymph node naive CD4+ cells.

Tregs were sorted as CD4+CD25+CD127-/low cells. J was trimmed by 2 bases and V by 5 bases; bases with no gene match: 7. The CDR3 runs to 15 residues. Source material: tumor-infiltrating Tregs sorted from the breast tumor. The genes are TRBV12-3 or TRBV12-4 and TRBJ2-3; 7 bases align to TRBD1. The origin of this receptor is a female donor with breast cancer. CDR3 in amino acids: CASSPQQGFTDTQYF. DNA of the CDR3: TGTGCCAGCAGTCCCCAACAGGGGTTCACAGATACGCAGTATTTT.